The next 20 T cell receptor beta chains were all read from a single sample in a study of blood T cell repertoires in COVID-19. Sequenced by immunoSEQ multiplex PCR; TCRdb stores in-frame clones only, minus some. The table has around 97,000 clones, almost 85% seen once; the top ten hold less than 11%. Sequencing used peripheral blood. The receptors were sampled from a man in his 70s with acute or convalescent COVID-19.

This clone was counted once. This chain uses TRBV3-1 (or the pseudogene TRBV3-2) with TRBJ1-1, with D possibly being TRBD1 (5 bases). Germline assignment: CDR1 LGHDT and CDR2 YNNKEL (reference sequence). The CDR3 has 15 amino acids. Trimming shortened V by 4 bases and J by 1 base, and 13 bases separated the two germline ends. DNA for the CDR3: TGTGCCAGCAGCCGAAAGGGACTACAGAACACTGAAGCTTTCTTT. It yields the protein CASSRKGLQNTEAFF.

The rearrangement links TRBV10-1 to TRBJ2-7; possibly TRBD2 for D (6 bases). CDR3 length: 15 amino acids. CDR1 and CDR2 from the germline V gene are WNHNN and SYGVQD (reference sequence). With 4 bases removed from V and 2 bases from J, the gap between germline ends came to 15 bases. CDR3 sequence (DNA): TGCGCCAGCAGTGCGCCCGGGACTGGAACCTACGAGCAGTACTTC. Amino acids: CASSAPGTGTYEQYF.

This CDR3 reads CASTSPSGSKGEQYF. DNA of the CDR3: TGTGCCAGCACCTCTCCTAGCGGGAGTAAGGGCGAGCAGTACTTC. The V call is TRBV28, the J call TRBJ2-7, with 10 bases lining up with TRBD2. CDR3 length: 15 amino acids. The germline gives CDR1 MDHEN, CDR2 SYDVKM. After removal of 7 bases from V and 6 bases from J, the junction contained 12 bases not matched to a gene.

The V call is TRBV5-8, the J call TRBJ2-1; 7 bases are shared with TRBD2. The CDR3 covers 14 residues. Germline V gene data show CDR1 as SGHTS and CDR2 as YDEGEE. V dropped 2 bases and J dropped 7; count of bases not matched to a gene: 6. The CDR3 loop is CASSFGLGKNEQFF. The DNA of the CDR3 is TGTGCCAGCAGCTTTGGACTAGGAAAAAATGAGCAGTTCTTC.

The CDR3 bases are TGTGCCAGCAGGACTACTAGCGTAGACACCGGGGAGCTGTTTTTT. It codes for CASRTTSVDTGELFF. The rearrangement links TRBV6-4 to TRBJ2-2; TRBD2 aligns across 7 bases. The CDR3 is 15 amino acids. Trimming took 6 bases from V and 3 from J; bases not matched to a gene: 7. Germline V gene sequence: CDR1 MRHNA, CDR2 SNTAGT.

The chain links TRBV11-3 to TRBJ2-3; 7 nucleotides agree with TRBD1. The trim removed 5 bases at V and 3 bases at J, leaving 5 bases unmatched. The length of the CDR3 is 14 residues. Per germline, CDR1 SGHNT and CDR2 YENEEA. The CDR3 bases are TGTGCCAGCAGCCAACACAGGGGAACAGATACGCAGTATTTT. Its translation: CASSQHRGTDTQYF.

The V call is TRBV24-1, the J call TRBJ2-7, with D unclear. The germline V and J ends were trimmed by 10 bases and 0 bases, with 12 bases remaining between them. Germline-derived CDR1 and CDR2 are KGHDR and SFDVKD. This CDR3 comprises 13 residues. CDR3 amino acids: CATEGGGSYEQYF. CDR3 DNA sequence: TGTGCCACGGAAGGTGGCGGCTCCTACGAGCAGTACTTC.

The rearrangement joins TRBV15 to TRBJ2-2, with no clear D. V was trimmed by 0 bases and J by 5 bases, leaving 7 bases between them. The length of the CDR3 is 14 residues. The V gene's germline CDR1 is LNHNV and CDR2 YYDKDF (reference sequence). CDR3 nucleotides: TGTGCCACCAGCAGAGATCTTGAGACCGGGGAGCTGTTTTTT. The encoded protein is CATSRDLETGELFF.

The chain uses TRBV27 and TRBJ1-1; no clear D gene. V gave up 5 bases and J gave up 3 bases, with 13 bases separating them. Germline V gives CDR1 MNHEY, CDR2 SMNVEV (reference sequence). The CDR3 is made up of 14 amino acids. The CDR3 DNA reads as TGTGCCAGCAGTGGCCAACCGGGGTACACTGAAGCTTTCTTT. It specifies CASSGQPGYTEAFF.

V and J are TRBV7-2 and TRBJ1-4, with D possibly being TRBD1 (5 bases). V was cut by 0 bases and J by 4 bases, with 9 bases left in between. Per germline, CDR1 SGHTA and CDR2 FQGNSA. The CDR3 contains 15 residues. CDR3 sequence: CASSLAPQDNEKLFF. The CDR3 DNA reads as TGTGCCAGCAGCTTAGCCCCACAGGATAATGAAAAACTGTTTTTT.

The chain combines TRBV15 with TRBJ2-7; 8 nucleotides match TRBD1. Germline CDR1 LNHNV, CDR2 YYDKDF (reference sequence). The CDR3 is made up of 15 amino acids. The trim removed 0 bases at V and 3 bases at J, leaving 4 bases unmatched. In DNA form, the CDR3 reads TGTGCCACCAGCAGAGATCCGACAGGGGTCTACGAGCAGTACTTC. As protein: CATSRDPTGVYEQYF.

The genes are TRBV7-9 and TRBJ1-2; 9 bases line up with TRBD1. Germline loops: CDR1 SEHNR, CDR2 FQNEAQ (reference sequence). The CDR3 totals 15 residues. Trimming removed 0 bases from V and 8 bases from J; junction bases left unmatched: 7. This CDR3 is CASSLAGQGAGGYTF. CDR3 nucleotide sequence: TGTGCCAGCAGCTTAGCGGGACAGGGCGCGGGCGGCTACACCTTC.

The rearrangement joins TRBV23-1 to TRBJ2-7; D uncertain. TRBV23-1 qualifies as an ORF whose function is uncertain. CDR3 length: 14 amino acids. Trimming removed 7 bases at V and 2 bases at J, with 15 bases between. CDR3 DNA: TGCGCCAGCAACAAAAACAGAACCACCTACGAGCAGTACTTC. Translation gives CASNKNRTTYEQYF.

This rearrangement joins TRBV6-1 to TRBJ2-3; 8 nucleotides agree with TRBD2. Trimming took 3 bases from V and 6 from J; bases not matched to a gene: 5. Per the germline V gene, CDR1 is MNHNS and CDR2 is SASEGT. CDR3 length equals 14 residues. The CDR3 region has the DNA TGTGCCAGCAGTGAGGGAGTAGCGGGGGATACGCAGTATTTT. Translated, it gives CASSEGVAGDTQYF.

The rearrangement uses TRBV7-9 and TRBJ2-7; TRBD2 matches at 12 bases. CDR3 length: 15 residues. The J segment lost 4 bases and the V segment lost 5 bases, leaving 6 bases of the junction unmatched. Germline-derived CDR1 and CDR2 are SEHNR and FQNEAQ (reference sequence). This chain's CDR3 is CASSPRTSGAYEQYF. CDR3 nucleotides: TGTGCCAGCAGCCCGCGGACTAGCGGGGCGTACGAGCAGTACTTC.

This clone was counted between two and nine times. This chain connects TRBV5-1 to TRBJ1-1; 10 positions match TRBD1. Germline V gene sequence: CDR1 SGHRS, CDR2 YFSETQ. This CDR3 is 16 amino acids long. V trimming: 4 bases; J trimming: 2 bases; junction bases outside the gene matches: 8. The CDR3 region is CASSNGGQGYNTEAFF. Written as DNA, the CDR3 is TGCGCCAGCAGCAACGGGGGACAGGGGTATAACACTGAAGCTTTCTTT.

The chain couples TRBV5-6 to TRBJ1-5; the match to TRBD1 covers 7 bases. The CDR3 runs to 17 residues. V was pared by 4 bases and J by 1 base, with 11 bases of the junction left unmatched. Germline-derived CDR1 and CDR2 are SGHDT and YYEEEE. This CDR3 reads CASSLRTGGSSNQPQHF. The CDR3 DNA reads TGTGCCAGCAGCCTCCGGACAGGCGGTTCGAGCAATCAGCCCCAGCATTTT.

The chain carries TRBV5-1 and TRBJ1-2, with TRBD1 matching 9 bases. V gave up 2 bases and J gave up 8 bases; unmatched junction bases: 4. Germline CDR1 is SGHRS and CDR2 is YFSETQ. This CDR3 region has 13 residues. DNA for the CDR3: TGCGCCAGCAGCTTCGGACAGGGGAACGGCTACACCTTC. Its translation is CASSFGQGNGYTF.

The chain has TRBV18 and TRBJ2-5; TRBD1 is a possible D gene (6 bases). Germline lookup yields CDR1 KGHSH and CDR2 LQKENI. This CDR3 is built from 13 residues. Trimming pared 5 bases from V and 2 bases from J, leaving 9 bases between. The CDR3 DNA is TGTGCCAGCTCATCCGGACAGCAAGAGACCCAGTACTTC. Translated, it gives CASSSGQQETQYF.

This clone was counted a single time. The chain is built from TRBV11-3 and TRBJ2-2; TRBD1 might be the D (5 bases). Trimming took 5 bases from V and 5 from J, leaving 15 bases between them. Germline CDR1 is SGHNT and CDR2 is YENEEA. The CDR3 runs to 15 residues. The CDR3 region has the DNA TGTGCCAGCAGCCCCACAAAGACAGTAACCGGGGAGCTGTTTTTT. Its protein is CASSPTKTVTGELFF.